Listed here is a single TCR beta chain. PCR involved 60 Vbeta and 13 Jbeta primers. As originally analysed: An analysis that came later counted some 81 million unique TCR beta chains, roughly 11 million shared. TCRdb's table, derived via immunoSEQ multiplex PCR, lists solely in-frame clones and lacks some. V, J and clone size are taken as reported in that table, and D and trimming were inferred from the DNA itself. This sample contains just over 40,000 clones. This specimen comes from a study of cytomegalovirus exposure and HLA in healthy donors. Germline V lookup: CDR1 MNHEY, CDR2 SVGAGI. The CDR3 length is 14 residues. The V gene lost 4 bases and the J gene lost 2 bases, with 12 bases spanning the gap.

The clonotype was recovered from a young man in good health and CMV-seronegative. The genes are TRBV6-5 and TRBJ2-7; D uncertain. The sequenced material came from PBMCs. This chain's CDR3 is CASSSDPSAYEQYF. As DNA, the CDR3 is TGTGCCAGCAGTTCCGATCCGAGCGCCTACGAGCAGTACTTC.